Below are 26 T cell receptor beta chains sequenced from a single sample in a study of T cells after yellow fever vaccination (dated by TCRdb to the late 2010s). Receptors were amplified or captured by 5' RACE. Sequencing was carried out with an Illumina HiSeq 2500. The public reads were run again by TCRdb, first through fastp at Q25 and then through MiXCR, and only productive beta chains were kept. Duplicate CDR3 protein sequences are folded into a single record with the most common DNA and genes. This sample comprises some 350,000 distinct CDR3 sequences, 7.5% to 9% of them detected only once. Of the sample, more than 15% falls within the top ten clones. This specimen's treatment or condition label, per the study, means: live attenuated yellow fever vaccine strain. The specimen comprised PBMCs, sampled on the day of the first yellow fever vaccination. The receptors come from a man aged 18-30 years who received the YFV17D yellow fever vaccine.

The chain links TRBV24-1 to TRBJ2-3, with 10 bases aligning to TRBD2. Germline V gene lookup returns CDR1 KGHDR and CDR2 SFDVKD. There are 16 residues in the CDR3. J lost 2 bases, V lost 7 bases, and 8 bases had no gene match. The CDR3 DNA sequence: TGTGCCACCAGCCCCGGACTAGCGGACCTCACAGATACGCAGTATTTT. Protein: CATSPGLADLTDTQYF.

V and J are TRBV7-3 and TRBJ2-5; D unresolved. The CDR3 spans 13 residues. Looked up from germline, CDR1 is SGHTA and CDR2 is FQGTGA. V lost 3 bases to trimming and J lost 5 bases, with 10 bases between them. The CDR3 sequence: CASSFTAMETQYF. The CDR3 coding sequence is TGTGCCAGCAGCTTCACAGCTATGGAGACCCAGTACTTC.

This clonotype was counted between two and nine times. This chain joins TRBV7-2 and TRBJ2-1, with D hard to call. Trimming removed 3 bases at V and 6 bases at J, with 9 bases between. The length of the CDR3 is 13 residues. Germline-derived CDR1 and CDR2 are SGHTA and FQGNSA. Written as DNA, the CDR3 is TGTGCCAGCAGCTTTTTGGAATTCAATGAGCAGTTCTTC. This codes for CASSFLEFNEQFF.

This clonotype was observed a few times. J is TRBJ2-2 and V is TRBV5-1, with D tentatively TRBD1 (6 bases). The CDR3 consists of 15 residues. The V and J ends lost 0 bases and 1 base respectively, with 7 bases between them. CDR1 and CDR2 (germline): SGHRS, YFSETQ. The CDR3 protein is CASSLEQGNTGELFF. The CDR3 coding sequence is TGCGCCAGCAGCTTGGAACAGGGGAACACCGGGGAGCTGTTTTTT.

The chain links TRBV27 to TRBJ1-6; a weak D match, TRBD1 (5 bases). V lost 2 bases and J 7 bases, leaving 12 bases between the germline ends. CDR1 and CDR2 (germline): MNHEY, SMNVEV (reference sequence). There are 15 residues in the CDR3. In DNA form, the CDR3 reads TGTGCCAGCAGTTTAAAAGGGGAAGGGAATTCACCCCTCCACTTT. This codes for CASSLKGEGNSPLHF.

V usage is TRBV6-1 and J usage is TRBJ2-7; 7 bases fit TRBD1. Germline CDR1 reads MNHNS; CDR2 reads SASEGT. The CDR3 consists of 14 residues. After removal of 7 bases from V and 0 bases from J, the junction contained 6 bases not matched to a gene. CDR3 sequence: CASTNRQGSYEQYV. CDR3 in DNA: TGTGCCAGCACCAACCGACAGGGCTCCTACGAGCAGTACGTC.

This clonotype was seen only a few times. V usage is TRBV4-1 and J usage is TRBJ1-3; D may be TRBD1 (5 bases). Germline V gene sequence: CDR1 MGHRA, CDR2 YSYEKL. The CDR3 runs 13 residues. Trimming took 1 base from V and 11 from J, leaving 12 bases between them. The CDR3 sequence is CASSQVLTASIYF. In DNA, the CDR3 is TGCGCCAGCAGCCAAGTTCTGACAGCCTCCATATATTTT.

This clonotype was found many times. V usage is TRBV7-8 and J usage is TRBJ2-1; TRBD2 matches 9 bases. Germline CDR1 is SGHVS and CDR2 is FQNEAQ. Trimming took 5 bases from V and 5 from J; bases not matched to a gene: 7. The CDR3 is 15 amino acids. The CDR3 protein is CASSTKRGVNNEQFF. In nucleotides, the CDR3 is TGTGCCAGCAGCACCAAGCGGGGGGTTAACAATGAGCAGTTCTTC. Full variable domain (missing parts from reference TRBV7-8 and TRBJ2-1): GAGVSQSPRYKVAKRGQDVALRCDPISGHVSLFWYQQALGQGPEFLTYFQNEAQLDKSGLPSDRFFAERPEGSVSTLKIQRTQQEDSAVYLCASSTKRGVNNEQFFGPGTRLTVL.

There are a few counts of this clonotype. V gene TRBV12-5 combines with J gene TRBJ1-1; D unclear. Germline CDR1 is LGHNT and CDR2 is FRNRAP. CDR3 length equals 12 residues. Trimming cost V 6 bases and J 4 bases, with 9 bases left between them. CDR3: CASGERTTEAFF. The CDR3 bases are TGTGCTAGTGGCGAGAGAACCACTGAAGCTTTCTTT.

This chain uses TRBV5-1 with TRBJ2-5; TRBD1 is a possible D gene (6 bases). CDR3 length: 16 amino acids. The V end lost 5 bases, the J end lost 4 bases, and 21 bases lay between the germline ends. The germline gives CDR1 SGHRS, CDR2 YFSETQ. The DNA of the CDR3 is TGCGCCAGCAGTCGTCAGGACAGACCCGAGGGAGAGACCCAGTACTTC. Amino acid sequence: CASSRQDRPEGETQYF.

The chain employs TRBV9 and TRBJ1-3; no clear D. The CDR3 is 14 amino acids. V lost 0 bases and J 9 bases, leaving 13 bases between the germline ends. Looked up from germline, CDR1 is SGDLS and CDR2 is YYNGEE. The chain's CDR3 is CASSVGRTPGTIYF. The CDR3 DNA follows: TGTGCCAGCAGCGTAGGGCGGACCCCTGGCACCATATATTTT. Full variable domain (outside the CDR3, taken from reference TRBV9 and TRBJ1-3): DSGVTQTPKHLITATGQRVTLRCSPRSGDLSVYWYQQSLDQGLQFLIQYYNGEERAKGNILERFSAQQFPDLHSELNLSSLELGDSALYFCASSVGRTPGTIYFGEGSWLTVV.

This clonotype was seen only a few times. This chain joins TRBV6-1 and TRBJ2-7, with 8 positions matching TRBD1. CDR1 and CDR2 (germline): MNHNS, SASEGT. The CDR3 consists of 14 residues. The V gene end was trimmed by 5 bases and the J gene end by 4 bases; junction bases not matched to a gene: 7. The CDR3 is CASSSRGRLYEQYF. The CDR3 DNA sequence: TGTGCCAGCAGTAGCAGGGGGCGTCTTTACGAGCAGTACTTC.

The chain couples TRBV4-3 to TRBJ2-2; TRBD1 is a possible D gene (5 bases). Trimming took 0 bases from V and 5 from J, leaving 7 bases between them. Per germline, CDR1 LGHNA and CDR2 YSLEER. The CDR3 runs 14 residues. The CDR3 DNA follows: TGCGCCAGCAGCCAAGAGGCAGGGACCGGGGAGCTGTTTTTT. It is translated as CASSQEAGTGELFF.

This clonotype was counted between two and nine times. V gene TRBV14 combines with J gene TRBJ1-2; D gene ambiguous. V dropped 2 bases and J dropped 4 bases, with 17 bases sitting between them. The CDR3 runs to 16 residues. The germline V gene encodes CDR1 SGHDN and CDR2 FVKESK. CDR3 DNA: TGTGCCAGCAGCCAAAGACGTTGGGGAGAAAGCTATGGCTACACCTTC. Protein: CASSQRRWGESYGYTF.

This clonotype was seen at least ten times. This chain uses TRBV10-3 with TRBJ2-5, with TRBD2 matching over 8 bases. There are 14 residues in the CDR3. The V segment lost 5 bases and the J segment 4 bases; nucleotides outside the gene matches: 6. The germline gives CDR1 ENHRY, CDR2 SYGVKD. Here the CDR3 reads CAISRPGTRETQYF. The DNA of the CDR3 is TGTGCCATCAGTAGACCCGGGACTAGAGAGACCCAGTACTTC.

The V gene is TRBV3-1, the J gene TRBJ2-1, with D maybe TRBD2 (6 bases). Germline assignment: CDR1 LGHDT and CDR2 YNNKEL (reference sequence). Trimming left V 11 bases short and J 4 bases short, with 21 bases between. The CDR3 is 15 amino acids. The CDR3 DNA is TGTGCCTCCTGCCAAGCCAGGAGGGGATACAATGAGCAGTTCTTC. Translated, it gives CASCQARRGYNEQFF.

This clonotype has only a few counts. This chain joins TRBV2 and TRBJ2-7, with 7 bases matching TRBD1. Unmatched junction bases numbered 13, after V lost 8 bases and J lost 0 bases. Germline assignment: CDR1 SNHLY and CDR2 FYNNEI. This CDR3 is 16 amino acids long. CDR3: CASGDSSARSSYEQYF. CDR3 DNA sequence: TGTGCCAGCGGGGACAGCTCAGCGCGGAGCTCCTACGAGCAGTACTTC.

J is TRBJ1-6 and V is TRBV7-2; tentatively, D is TRBD1 (5 bases). The V gene's germline CDR1 is SGHTA and CDR2 FQGNSA. The CDR3 is made up of 16 amino acids. V dropped 1 base and J dropped 10 bases, with 17 bases sitting between them. The CDR3 reads CASSLVSRADRSPLHF. The CDR3 coding sequence is TGTGCCAGCAGCTTAGTGAGCAGGGCGGATAGGTCACCCCTCCACTTT.

This chain joins TRBV4-1 and TRBJ2-3; TRBD2 is a possible D gene (6 bases). The CDR3 runs to 13 residues. Trimming removed 4 bases at V and 5 bases at J, with 10 bases between. CDR1 is MGHRA, CDR2 YSYEKL, per germline. CDR3: CASSPLAVDTQYF. The CDR3 coding sequence is TGCGCCAGCAGCCCACTAGCCGTAGATACGCAGTATTTT.

This clonotype appeared a few times. This chain joins TRBV20-1 and TRBJ1-2; D remains ambiguous. This CDR3 spans 12 amino acids. Trimming took 2 bases from V and 4 from J, leaving 8 bases between them. In germline, CDR1 is DFQATT, CDR2 SNEGSKA (reference sequence). CDR3 residues: CSARTDSYGYTF. The CDR3 DNA reads TGCAGTGCTAGAACGGATTCCTATGGCTACACCTTC.

This rearrangement joins TRBV10-3 to TRBJ1-2, with 8 bases that match TRBD1. This CDR3 comprises 14 residues. Germline V lookup: CDR1 ENHRY, CDR2 SYGVKD. V lost 4 bases and J lost 7; bases outside the gene matches: 8. The CDR3 DNA reads as TGTGCCATCAGTGGGTCAGGGGGCGATGGTGGCTACACCTTC. Its protein is CAISGSGGDGGYTF.

This clonotype was seen at least ten times. V usage is TRBV7-8 and J usage is TRBJ2-1; D is unresolved. CDR1 and CDR2 from the germline V gene are SGHVS and FQNEAQ. The CDR3 has 13 residues. Trimming stripped 0 bases from V and 6 bases from J, with 6 bases between. DNA of the CDR3: TGTGCCAGCAGCTTAGCAGGGTTCAATGAGCAGTTCTTC. This translates into CASSLAGFNEQFF.

This clonotype was seen more than once but under ten times. The chain recombines TRBV11-2 with TRBJ1-1; tentative D call: TRBD1 (6 bases). The V end was cut by 5 bases, the J end by 8 bases, with 24 bases between. The length of the CDR3 is 16 residues. CDR1 and CDR2 (germline): SGHAT, FQNNGV. CDR3 in amino acids: CASSPRGVTARGEAFF. CDR3 DNA: TGTGCCAGCAGCCCCCGAGGGGTTACTGCCAGGGGCGAAGCTTTCTTT.

J is TRBJ2-4 and V is TRBV7-2; D remains unclear. There are 15 residues in the CDR3. In germline, CDR1 is SGHTA, CDR2 FQGNSA. V was clipped by 4 bases and J by 0 bases, with 10 bases between them. CDR3 sequence reads: CASSSGALAKNIQYF. The CDR3 coding sequence is TGTGCCAGCAGCTCCGGAGCCTTAGCCAAAAACATTCAGTACTTC.

This clonotype was found a few times. The chain has TRBV6-1 and TRBJ2-7; 8 bases align to TRBD1. This CDR3 comprises 15 residues. Germline trimming cut 4 bases from V and 3 bases from J; bases unmatched to any gene: 8. From germline, CDR1 is MNHNS and CDR2 SASEGT. The CDR3 region has the DNA TGTGCCAGCAGTGGTAACAGGGGGACCGTCTACGAGCAGTACTTC. Translation gives CASSGNRGTVYEQYF.

This clonotype showed up just a few times. This sequence joins TRBV7-3 and TRBJ2-3; 9 nucleotides align to TRBD1. The CDR3 totals 15 residues. V shed 5 bases, J shed 3 bases, and the junction held 6 bases outside the gene matches. Germline CDR1 reads SGHTA; CDR2 reads FQGTGA. The CDR3 sequence: CASSQTGTGTDTQYF. The CDR3 nucleotides read TGTGCCAGCAGCCAAACGGGGACAGGGACAGATACGCAGTATTTT.